These 8 T cell receptor beta chains were all obtained from the same sample, sequenced in a study of T cell repertoires in cytomegalovirus infection. TCRdb reanalysed the reads using MiXCR and keeps one entry per CDR3 protein. The profile shows around 770,000 distinct CDR3 sequences, almost 30% of them singletons. Which antigens these TCRs recognize remains unknown. The specimen comprised cultured CD8+ T cells from PBMCs, sampled from culture after CMV antigen stimulation. All receptors derive from a human donor in good health (CMV status not recorded). Some clones in this sample may be carry-over from other donors' samples.

This chain connects TRBV6-6 to TRBJ2-1; tentative D call: TRBD2 (5 bases). The germline V gene encodes CDR1 MNHNY and CDR2 SVGAGI (reference sequence). V lost 3 bases to trimming and J lost 5 bases, with 20 bases between them. The CDR3 runs to 17 residues. CDR3 DNA: TGTGCCAGCAGTTATCTTCTTCCGCGCGGGTACAACAATGAGCAGTTCTTC. Translated: CASSYLLPRGYNNEQFF.

Notes on this clonotype: One end of the junction is discordant with germline, which a read error may explain. The J gene is TRBJ2-1, the V gene TRBV7-7; 7 bases line up with TRBD2. Germline V gene sequence: CDR1 SSHAT, CDR2 FNYEAQ (reference sequence). The CDR3 is 19 amino acids. In nucleotides, the CDR3 is TGTGCTAGCAGCCCGAGACTAGCTCCTGGAGGTAGCTCCTACAATGAGCAGTTCTTC. It translates to CASSPRLAPGGSSYNEQFF.

In its sample, this clonotype was seen a few times. The chain is built from TRBV12-3 or TRBV12-4 and TRBJ1-1; D uncertain. V lost 3 bases, J lost 6 bases, and 8 bases lay in between. The CDR3 spans 12 residues. The CDR3 coding sequence is TGTGCCAGCAGTTTCCGGAGCCCTGAAGCTTTCTTT. It encodes CASSFRSPEAFF.

The CDR3 region is CASSYWGSNTGELFF. The CDR3 DNA reads as TGTGCCAGCAGTTATTGGGGGTCGAACACCGGGGAGCTGTTTTTT. The chain employs TRBV6-5 and TRBJ2-2; D possibly matches TRBD1 or TRBD2 (5 bases each). V was cut by 3 bases and J by 0 bases, with 8 bases left in between. This CDR3 spans 15 amino acids. Germline V gives CDR1 MNHEY, CDR2 SVGAGI.

The chain is built from TRBV11-3 and TRBJ2-2, with TRBD2 matching over 9 bases. The CDR3 is made up of 17 amino acids. Germline V gene lookup returns CDR1 SGHNT and CDR2 YENEEA. The trim removed 2 bases at V and 7 bases at J, leaving 11 bases unmatched. This CDR3 is CASSLKNRGTSRGELFF. DNA of the CDR3: TGTGCCAGCAGCTTAAAGAACCGGGGGACTAGCCGCGGGGAGCTGTTTTTT.

The gene calls are TRBV25-1 and TRBJ1-2, with TRBD1 as a possible D gene (6 bases). Per germline, CDR1 MGHDK and CDR2 SYGVNS. Trimming took off 5 bases at V and 6 bases at J, with 22 bases between the two ends. The CDR3 is 16 residues long. DNA of the CDR3: TGTGCCAGCAGTAGTAGGGGCAGGGGCGTATCAAATGGCTACACCTTC. This gives the protein CASSSRGRGVSNGYTF.

V is TRBV20-1 and J is TRBJ2-2; D not resolved. The CDR3 consists of 14 residues. Trimming stripped 5 bases from V and 6 bases from J, with 16 bases between. Germline lookup yields CDR1 DFQATT and CDR2 SNEGSKA (reference sequence). The CDR3 DNA is TGCAGTGCTCGCTCTCCCATTTTGTCCGGGGAGCTGTTTTTT. Protein sequence: CSARSPILSGELFF.

The genes are TRBV20-1 and TRBJ2-1; 7 bases align to TRBD2. The CDR3 sequence is 16 residues long. Germline V gene sequence: CDR1 DFQATT, CDR2 SNEGSKA (reference sequence). The trim removed 3 bases at V and 2 bases at J, leaving 10 bases unmatched. The CDR3: CSARGLSGRAYNEQFF. DNA for the CDR3: TGCAGTGCTAGGGGCCTTAGCGGGCGGGCCTACAATGAGCAGTTCTTC.